The present entry profiles one T cell receptor (beta chain) with its context. The target antigen is unknown. The sample originates from a study of cytomegalovirus exposure and HLA in healthy donors. In the study overall: In a later analysis, the roughly 120 validation repertoires were reported to have used the same platform as the approximately 690 first-cohort repertoires.

The germline CDR1 and CDR2 sequences are MDHEN and SYDVKM. The CDR3 sequence is 12 residues long. V lost 2 bases and J lost 5, with 6 bases in between. The repertoire was sequenced with immunoSEQ multiplex PCR; TCRdb's copy has only in-frame clones and lacks some. The table shows about 120,000 clones, with more than 70% occurring only once. Whole-study results and caveats: As confirmed in vitro, a few CMV-associated chains were specific for CMV antigens. Researchers counted roughly 160 TCR beta chains as cytomegalovirus-associated. The classifier, whose performance was assessed in both the original and validation cohorts, reportedly diagnosed cytomegalovirus status with high specificity and sensitivity.

The TCR sequence derives from a young woman in good health and CMV-seronegative. The genes are TRBV28 and TRBJ2-5; no definite D call. The sequenced sample consisted of PBMCs. The CDR3 DNA reads as TGTGCCAGCAGTTTACCGAGGGAGACCCAGTACTTC. Its translation is CASSLPRETQYF.